This TCR beta chain was captured in a study of T-cell memory formation after mild COVID-19. This clonotype occurred a few times. The antigen remains undetermined. The study, taken as a whole, reports: Largely, contracting CD4+ clones fell within CM and EM, and contracting CD8+ clones within EMRA.

The CDR3 contains 15 residues. Trimming cost V 0 bases and J 4 bases; bases outside gene matches: 2. In germline, CDR1 is SGHRS, CDR2 YFSETQ. TCRalpha and TCRbeta libraries used 5'RACE with constant-segment primers and UMIs. Each CDR3 protein is one row after TCRdb ran MiXCR on the 5' RACE reads. The repertoire holds about 170,000 distinct CDR3 sequences, with 10% to 15% as singletons. The TCR sequence derives from a man aged 18 to 29 who had mild COVID-19 (a few samples of this study predate the infection). Cell type and time point are not known. The chain employs TRBV5-1 and TRBJ1-4, with 8 bases lining up with TRBD1. The specimen was PBMCs or a T cell subset sorted from them (not recorded which). The CDR3 sequence: CASSLGQGRNEKLFF. The CDR3 DNA is TGCGCCAGCAGCTTGGGACAGGGGCGTAATGAAAAACTGTTTTTT.